These 3 T cell receptor beta chains originate from one sample sequenced in a study of identical twins. MiXCR, run by TCRdb on the 5' RACE reads, gives a single entry per CDR3 protein. The profile shows under 500,000 distinct CDR3 sequences, roughly an eighth of them singletons. These same records also appear under a second study, on yellow fever vaccine responses in identical twins.

Sequences were obtained from CD4+ T cells sorted from blood. The receptors come from a young woman in good health.

This clonotype showed up just a few times. CDR3 nucleotides: TGTGCCAGCAGCTCCCTGACTAGCGGGAAATACAATGAGCAGTTCTTC. This codes for CASSSLTSGKYNEQFF. The chain carries TRBV11-2 and TRBJ2-1, with 11 bases matching TRBD2. Per germline, CDR1 SGHAT and CDR2 FQNNGV. The CDR3 has 16 residues. V was clipped by 4 bases and J by 4 bases; unmatched bases: 6.

This clonotype occurred a few times. This chain links TRBV12-3 or TRBV12-4 with TRBJ2-3; 11 positions match TRBD2. Germline trimming cut 8 bases from V and 3 bases from J; bases unmatched to any gene: 10. This CDR3 is built from 16 residues. CDR3 sequence: CASDRSGLADTDTQYF. CDR3 DNA sequence: TGTGCCAGCGATCGTTCGGGACTAGCGGATACAGATACGCAGTATTTT.

CDR3 sequence: CASASGAITDTQYF. DNA for the CDR3: TGTGCCAGCGCTAGCGGGGCAATCACAGATACGCAGTATTTT. The chain carries TRBV7-6 and TRBJ2-3; 9 positions agree with TRBD2. CDR3 length: 14 residues. V lost 8 bases and J lost 2; bases outside the gene matches: 5. From germline, CDR1 is SGHVS and CDR2 FNYEAQ.